Shown below are 11 T cell receptor beta chains from a single sample sequenced in a study of T-cell reconstitution after alpha-beta-depleted transplantation in children. Unique molecular identifiers were incorporated during preparation of the TCRbeta library. TCRdb redid the calling of the PCR reads with MiXCR, one entry per CDR3 protein. The sample consists of fewer than 400,000 distinct CDR3 sequences, around 25% of them appearing once. The sequencing here drew on PBMCs, mostly from graft donor cells, taken 180 days after TCRalphabeta/CD19-depleted stem cell transplant. The receptor set was obtained from a male patient aged 10 to 17 who had a stem cell transplant for acute lymphoblastic leukemia, so the T cells may come from the graft donor.

Comment on this clonotype: The conserved closing phenylalanine or tryptophan is absent in this CDR3, likely reflecting a read error. The rearrangement links TRBV12-3 or TRBV12-4 to TRBJ2-7; D remains unclear. V was pared by 5 bases and J by 5 bases, with 10 bases between. The CDR3 has 12 residues. CDR3 amino acids: CASSPSLHEQYS. CDR3 DNA sequence: TGTGCCAGCAGTCCCTCCCTCCACGAGCAGTACTCC.

This chain joins TRBV5-1 and TRBJ1-3; perhaps TRBD1 as D (6 bases). The CDR3 runs 16 residues. Trimming shortened V by 0 bases and J by 3 bases, and 13 bases separated the two germline ends. Germline CDR1 reads SGHRS; CDR2 reads YFSETQ. CDR3 loop: CASSLAAGANGNTIYF. CDR3 sequence (DNA): TGCGCCAGCAGCTTGGCCGCGGGGGCAAATGGAAACACCATATATTTT.

The chain links TRBV20-1 to TRBJ1-5; D ambiguous. V shed 1 base and J shed 3 bases, with 7 bases lying between them. This CDR3 region has 13 residues. Germline-derived CDR1 and CDR2 are DFQATT and SNEGSKA (reference sequence). CDR3 DNA sequence: TGCAGTGCTAGAGTCGGTCACAATCAGCCCCAGCATTTT. Encoded protein: CSARVGHNQPQHF.

The J gene is TRBJ2-1, the V gene TRBV3-1; 7 positions match TRBD2. The germline gives CDR1 LGHDT, CDR2 YNNKEL (reference sequence). The CDR3 runs 15 residues. The junction had 13 bases not matched to a gene; V was cut back by 2 bases and J by 12 bases. The CDR3 region is CASSQFPSGPRWQFF. The DNA for the CDR3 is TGTGCCAGCAGCCAATTTCCTAGCGGACCGCGGTGGCAGTTCTTC.

This clonotype was found a few times. The J gene is TRBJ2-1, the V gene TRBV29-1; TRBD2 agrees at 9 bases. CDR3 size: 15 residues. Per the germline V gene, CDR1 is SQVTM and CDR2 is ANQGSEA. The CDR3 sequence: CSTPKGTSLYNEQFF. CDR3 DNA sequence: TGCAGTACTCCCAAGGGGACTAGCCTTTACAATGAGCAGTTCTTC.

This clonotype was counted a few times. The chain employs TRBV27 and TRBJ2-7, with 7 positions matching TRBD2. Germline V lookup: CDR1 MNHEY, CDR2 SMNVEV (reference sequence). The CDR3 covers 19 residues. J was trimmed by 0 bases and V by 2 bases; bases with no gene match: 16. The CDR3 sequence: CASSLTPPILALSSYEQYF. The CDR3 region has the DNA TGTGCCAGCAGTTTAACCCCCCCCATACTAGCGCTGAGCTCCTACGAGCAGTACTTC.

This chain links TRBV10-3 with TRBJ2-1; 9 bases line up with TRBD2. CDR1 is ENHRY, CDR2 SYGVKD, per germline. Trimming at V came to 5 bases and at J to 9 bases, leaving 14 bases not matched to a gene. The CDR3 sequence is 16 residues long. The CDR3 DNA sequence: TGTGCCATCAGTCTCCTACTGGCGGGAGGGCCAGCTGAGCAGTTCTTC. It is translated as CAISLLLAGGPAEQFF.

Only a few counts were recorded for this clonotype. This chain joins TRBV7-3 and TRBJ2-5; TRBD1 matches 9 bases. Losses at the gene ends were 2 bases for V and 5 bases for J; bases not matched to a gene: 3. The CDR3 runs to 14 residues. Germline-derived CDR1 and CDR2 are SGHTA and FQGTGA. CDR3 DNA sequence: TGTGCCAGCAGCTTAGGGACAGGGCCCGAGACCCAGTACTTC. It encodes CASSLGTGPETQYF.

The chain links TRBV7-8 to TRBJ1-5, with D maybe TRBD1 (5 bases). The CDR3 has 15 amino acids. Trimming pared 0 bases from V and 3 bases from J, leaving 9 bases between. Per germline, CDR1 SGHVS and CDR2 FQNEAQ. The CDR3 loop is CASSLASGYNQPQHF. CDR3 nucleotide sequence: TGTGCCAGCAGCTTAGCTTCAGGGTACAATCAGCCCCAGCATTTT. Full variable domain (rest looked up from reference TRBV7-8 and TRBJ1-5): GAGVSQSPRYKVAKRGQDVALRCDPISGHVSLFWYQQALGQGPEFLTYFQNEAQLDKSGLPSDRFFAERPEGSVSTLKIQRTQQEDSAVYLCASSLASGYNQPQHFGDGTRLSIL.

This chain uses TRBV12-5 with TRBJ2-5, with 7 bases identical to TRBD1. Germline values: CDR1 LGHNT, CDR2 FRNRAP. After removal of 4 bases from V and 1 base from J, the junction contained 15 bases not matched to a gene. This CDR3 is 18 amino acids long. Here the CDR3 reads CASGSNGRGLAFQETQYF. The CDR3, as DNA: TGTGCTAGTGGTTCGAATGGTAGGGGGCTAGCTTTCCAAGAGACCCAGTACTTC. The full variable domain, in which reference TRBV12-5 and TRBJ2-5 provide the parts outside the CDR3, is DARVTQTPRHKVTEMGQEVTMRCQPILGHNTVFWYRQTMMQGLELLAYFRNRAPLDDSGMPKDRFSAEMPDATLATLKIQPSEPRDSAVYFCASGSNGRGLAFQETQYFGPGTRLLVL.

This clonotype was picked up a small number of times. The junction departs from germline at one end; a sequencing error may be responsible. The chain uses TRBV7-2 and TRBJ1-4, with D maybe TRBD1 (6 bases). This CDR3 is 15 amino acids long. Germline CDR1 and CDR2: SGHTA and FQGNSA. The chain's CDR3 is CASSLQAGVNKKLFF. CDR3 coding DNA: TGTGCCAGCAGCTTACAGGCAGGGGTTAATAAAAAACTGTTTTTT.